This T cell receptor beta chain stems from a study of blood T cell repertoires in COVID-19. Across the whole study: The United States, Italy and Spain supplied acute and convalescent COVID-19 samples. PBMCs, B-cell-depleted T cells, or T cells were the source of the cDNA or gDNA that made up the material.

In the 2 weeks before study entry, exposed participants met a COVID-19 case, which was PCR-confirmed or clinician-diagnosed. Profiled with immunoSEQ multiplex PCR; TCRdb holds only in-frame clones, not every one. The repertoire has approximately 280,000 clones, around 83% of them found once; the top ten carry 5%. Trimming removed 2 bases from V and 0 bases from J, with 5 bases in between. This CDR3 spans 14 amino acids. Germline lookup yields CDR1 SNHLY and CDR2 FYNNEI. The receptor was derived from a man between 35 and 55 years old who had been exposed to COVID-19. Sequencing was carried out using PBMCs or T cells enriched from blood (not recorded which). The rearrangement links TRBV2 to TRBJ1-3, with D unresolved. The DNA of the CDR3 is TGTGCCAGCAGTGAACAGGTCTCTGGAAACACCATATATTTT. This encodes CASSEQVSGNTIYF.